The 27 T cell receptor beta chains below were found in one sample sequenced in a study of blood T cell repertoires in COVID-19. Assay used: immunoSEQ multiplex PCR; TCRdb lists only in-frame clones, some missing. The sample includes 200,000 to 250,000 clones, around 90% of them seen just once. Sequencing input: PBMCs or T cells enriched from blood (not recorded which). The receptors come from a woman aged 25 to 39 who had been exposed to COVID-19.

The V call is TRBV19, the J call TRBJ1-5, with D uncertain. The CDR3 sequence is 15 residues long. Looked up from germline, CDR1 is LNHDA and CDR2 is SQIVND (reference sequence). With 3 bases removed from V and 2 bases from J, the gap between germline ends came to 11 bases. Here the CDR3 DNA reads TGTGCCAGTAGTATCTTCCCCCCGGGCAATCAGCCCCAGCATTTT. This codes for CASSIFPPGNQPQHF.

In DNA form, the CDR3 reads TGCGCCAGCAGCCAAATCAGGACCGGGGGGACTCAAGAGACCCAGTACTTC. The encoded protein is CASSQIRTGGTQETQYF. The rearrangement joins TRBV4-1 to TRBJ2-5; TRBD2 matches 7 bases. Germline values: CDR1 MGHRA, CDR2 YSYEKL. Trimming took 2 bases from V and 2 from J; bases not matched to a gene: 11. This CDR3 is built from 17 residues.

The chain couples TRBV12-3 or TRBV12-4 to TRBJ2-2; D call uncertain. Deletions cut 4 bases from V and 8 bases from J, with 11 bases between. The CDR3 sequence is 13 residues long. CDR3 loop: CASSYRVGGELFF. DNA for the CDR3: TGTGCCAGCAGTTACCGGGTAGGAGGGGAGCTGTTTTTT.

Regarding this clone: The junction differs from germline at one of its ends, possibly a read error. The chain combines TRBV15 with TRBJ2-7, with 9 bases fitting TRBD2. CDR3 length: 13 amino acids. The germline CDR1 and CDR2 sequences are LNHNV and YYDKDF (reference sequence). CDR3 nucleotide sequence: TGTGCCACCAGGAGAGAGGCTAGCGGGGTGCAGTACTTC. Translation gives CATRREASGVQYF.

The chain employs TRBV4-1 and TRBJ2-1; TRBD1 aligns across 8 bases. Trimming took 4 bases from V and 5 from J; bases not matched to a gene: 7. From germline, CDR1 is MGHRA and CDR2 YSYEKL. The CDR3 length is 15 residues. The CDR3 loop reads CASSPRDRRDNEQFF. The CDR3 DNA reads TGCGCCAGCAGCCCAAGGGACAGGCGTGACAATGAGCAGTTCTTC.

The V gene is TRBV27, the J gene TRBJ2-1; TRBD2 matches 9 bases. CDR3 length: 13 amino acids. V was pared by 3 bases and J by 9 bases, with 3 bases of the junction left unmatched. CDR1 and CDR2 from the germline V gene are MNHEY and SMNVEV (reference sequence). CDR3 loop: CASSFGSGSEQFF. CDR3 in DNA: TGTGCCAGCAGTTTTGGTAGCGGGAGTGAGCAGTTCTTC.

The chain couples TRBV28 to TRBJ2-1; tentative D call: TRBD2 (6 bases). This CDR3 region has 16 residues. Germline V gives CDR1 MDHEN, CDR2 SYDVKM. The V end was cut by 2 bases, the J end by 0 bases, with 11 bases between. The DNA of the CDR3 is TGTGCCAGCAGTTTAGTCTTGCGGGACTCCTACAATGAGCAGTTCTTC. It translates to CASSLVLRDSYNEQFF.

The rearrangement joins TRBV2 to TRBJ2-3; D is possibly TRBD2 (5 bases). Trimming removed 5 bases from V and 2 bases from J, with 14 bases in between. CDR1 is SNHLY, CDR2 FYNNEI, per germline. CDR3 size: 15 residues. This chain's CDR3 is CASSKMRRFTDTQYF. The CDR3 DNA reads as TGTGCCAGCAGTAAAATGAGGAGGTTCACAGATACGCAGTATTTT.

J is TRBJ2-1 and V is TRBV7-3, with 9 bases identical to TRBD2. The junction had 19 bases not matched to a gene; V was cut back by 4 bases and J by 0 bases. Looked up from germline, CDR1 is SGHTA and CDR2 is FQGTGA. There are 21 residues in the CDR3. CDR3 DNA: TGTGCCAGCAGCTCCCCCCCTGGCCTAGCGGGACCAGGGAGCTCCTACAATGAGCAGTTCTTC. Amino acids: CASSSPPGLAGPGSSYNEQFF.

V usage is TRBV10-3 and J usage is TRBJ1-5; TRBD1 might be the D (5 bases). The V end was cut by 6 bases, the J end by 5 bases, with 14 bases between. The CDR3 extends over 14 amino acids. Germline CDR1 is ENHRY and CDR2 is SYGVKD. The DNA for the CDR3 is TGTGCCATCAGCCCGTGGGGGGAGGATCAGCCCCAGCATTTT. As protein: CAISPWGEDQPQHF.

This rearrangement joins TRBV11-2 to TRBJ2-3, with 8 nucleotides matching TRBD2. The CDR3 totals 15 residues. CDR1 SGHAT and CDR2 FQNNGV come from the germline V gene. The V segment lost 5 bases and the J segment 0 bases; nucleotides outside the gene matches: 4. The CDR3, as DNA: TGTGCCAGCAGCCGCGGGAGGTCTAGCACAGATACGCAGTATTTT. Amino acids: CASSRGRSSTDTQYF.

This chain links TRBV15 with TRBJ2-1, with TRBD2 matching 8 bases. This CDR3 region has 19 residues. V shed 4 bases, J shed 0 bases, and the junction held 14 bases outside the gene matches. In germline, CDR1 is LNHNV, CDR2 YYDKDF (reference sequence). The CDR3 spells CATSKPGASGQGSYNEQFF. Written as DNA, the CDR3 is TGTGCCACCAGCAAACCGGGAGCTAGCGGGCAGGGCTCCTACAATGAGCAGTTCTTC. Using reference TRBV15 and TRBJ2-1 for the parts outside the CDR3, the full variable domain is DAMVIQNPRYQVTQFGKPVTLSCSQTLNHNVMYWYQQKSSQAPKLLFHYYDKDFNNEADTPDNFQSRRPNTSFCFLDIRSPGLGDTAMYLCATSKPGASGQGSYNEQFFGPGTRLTVL.

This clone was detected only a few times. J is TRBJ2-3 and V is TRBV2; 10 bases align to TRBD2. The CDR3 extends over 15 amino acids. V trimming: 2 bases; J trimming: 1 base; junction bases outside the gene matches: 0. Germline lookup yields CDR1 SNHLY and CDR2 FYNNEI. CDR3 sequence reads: CASSELAGGTDTQYF. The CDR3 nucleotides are TGTGCCAGCAGTGAACTAGCGGGAGGCACAGATACGCAGTATTTT.

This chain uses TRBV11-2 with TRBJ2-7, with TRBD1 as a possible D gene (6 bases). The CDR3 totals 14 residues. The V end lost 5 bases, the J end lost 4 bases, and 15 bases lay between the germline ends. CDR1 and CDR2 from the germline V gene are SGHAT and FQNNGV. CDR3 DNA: TGTGCCAGCAGCGCTCCCGGGACAAAGTACGAGCAGTACTTC. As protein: CASSAPGTKYEQYF.

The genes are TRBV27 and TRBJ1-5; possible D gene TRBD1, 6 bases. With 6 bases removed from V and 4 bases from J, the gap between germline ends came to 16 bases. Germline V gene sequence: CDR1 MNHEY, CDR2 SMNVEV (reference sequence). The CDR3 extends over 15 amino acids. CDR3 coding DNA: TGTGCCAGCAGCAGGGGACCGGGCCCTAATCAGCCCCAGCATTTT. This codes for CASSRGPGPNQPQHF.

The CDR3 loop is CASRKTSGPYEQYF. CDR3 coding DNA: TGTGCCAGTAGGAAGACTAGCGGGCCCTACGAGCAGTACTTC. The V and J genes are TRBV19 and TRBJ2-7; 10 positions match TRBD2. This CDR3 has 14 amino acids. The V gene's germline CDR1 is LNHDA and CDR2 SQIVND (reference sequence). The V segment lost 6 bases and the J segment 2 bases; nucleotides outside the gene matches: 4.

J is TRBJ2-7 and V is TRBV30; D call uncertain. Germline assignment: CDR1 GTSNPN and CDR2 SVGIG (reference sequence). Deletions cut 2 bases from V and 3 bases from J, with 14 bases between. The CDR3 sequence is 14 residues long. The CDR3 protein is CAWSQKARGYEQYF. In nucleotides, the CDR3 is TGTGCCTGGAGTCAGAAAGCGCGTGGCTACGAGCAGTACTTC.

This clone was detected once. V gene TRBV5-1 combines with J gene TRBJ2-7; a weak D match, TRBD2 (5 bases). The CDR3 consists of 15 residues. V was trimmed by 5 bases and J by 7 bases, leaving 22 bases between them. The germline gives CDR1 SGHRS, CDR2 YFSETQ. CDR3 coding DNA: TGCGCCAGCAGGCCTACTAGAGTCAGTACGGGTGAGCAGTACTTC. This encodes CASRPTRVSTGEQYF.

The CDR3, as DNA: TGTGCCAGCAGCTTATGGGCAGGGGACGCCCGGGAGACCCAGTACTTC. Its protein is CASSLWAGDARETQYF. This chain joins TRBV7-9 and TRBJ2-5; TRBD1 might be the D (6 bases). This CDR3 contains 16 residues. Germline V lookup: CDR1 SEHNR, CDR2 FQNEAQ (reference sequence). The V end was cut by 2 bases, the J end by 5 bases, with 18 bases between.

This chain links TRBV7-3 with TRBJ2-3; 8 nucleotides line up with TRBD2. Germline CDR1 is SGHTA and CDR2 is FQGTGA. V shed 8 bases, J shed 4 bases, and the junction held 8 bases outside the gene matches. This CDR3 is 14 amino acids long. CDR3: CASGSGGASDTQYF. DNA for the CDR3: TGTGCCAGCGGAAGCGGGGGAGCCTCAGATACGCAGTATTTT. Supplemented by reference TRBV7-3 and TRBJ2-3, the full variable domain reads GAGVSQTPSNKVTEKGKYVELRCDPISGHTALYWYRQSLGQGPEFLIYFQGTGAADDSGLPNDRFFAVRPEGSVSTLKIQRTERGDSAVYLCASGSGGASDTQYFGPGTRLTVL.

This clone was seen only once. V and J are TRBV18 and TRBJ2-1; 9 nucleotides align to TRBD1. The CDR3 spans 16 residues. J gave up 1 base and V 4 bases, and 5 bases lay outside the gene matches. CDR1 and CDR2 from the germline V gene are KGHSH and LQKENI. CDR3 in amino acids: CASSRAQGASYNEQFF. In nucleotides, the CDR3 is TGTGCCAGCTCACGAGCACAGGGGGCATCCTACAATGAGCAGTTCTTC.

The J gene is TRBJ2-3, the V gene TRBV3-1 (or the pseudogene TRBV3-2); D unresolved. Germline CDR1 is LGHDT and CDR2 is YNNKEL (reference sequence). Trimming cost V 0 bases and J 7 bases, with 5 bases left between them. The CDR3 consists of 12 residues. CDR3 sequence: CASSQDLNTQYF. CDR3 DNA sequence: TGTGCCAGCAGCCAAGATTTAAATACGCAGTATTTT.

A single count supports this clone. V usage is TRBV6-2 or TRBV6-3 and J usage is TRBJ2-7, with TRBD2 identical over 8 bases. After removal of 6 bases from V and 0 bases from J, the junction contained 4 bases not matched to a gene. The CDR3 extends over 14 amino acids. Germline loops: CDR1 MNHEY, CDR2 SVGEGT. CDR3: CASSQTSGSYEQYF. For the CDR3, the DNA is TGTGCCAGCAGCCAAACTAGCGGCTCCTACGAGCAGTACTTC.

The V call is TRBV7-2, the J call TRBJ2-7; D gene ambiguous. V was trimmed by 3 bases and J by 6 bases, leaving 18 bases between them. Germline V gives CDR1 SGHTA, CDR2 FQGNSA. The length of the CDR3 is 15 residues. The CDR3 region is CASSFLYPVAGEQYF. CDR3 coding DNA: TGTGCCAGCAGCTTTCTTTACCCTGTGGCAGGCGAGCAGTACTTC. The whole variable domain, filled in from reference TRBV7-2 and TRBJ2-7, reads GAGVSQSPSNKVTEKGKDVELRCDPISGHTALYWYRQSLGQGLEFLIYFQGNSAPDKSGLPSDRFSAERTGGSVSTLTIQRTQQEDSAVYLCASSFLYPVAGEQYFGPGTRLTVT.

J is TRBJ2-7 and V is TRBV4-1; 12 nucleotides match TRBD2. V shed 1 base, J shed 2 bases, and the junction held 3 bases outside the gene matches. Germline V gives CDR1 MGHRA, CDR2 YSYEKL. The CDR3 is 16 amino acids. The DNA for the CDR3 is TGCGCCAGCAGCCAAGGCCTAGCGGGAGGGCCCTACGAGCAGTACTTC. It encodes CASSQGLAGGPYEQYF.

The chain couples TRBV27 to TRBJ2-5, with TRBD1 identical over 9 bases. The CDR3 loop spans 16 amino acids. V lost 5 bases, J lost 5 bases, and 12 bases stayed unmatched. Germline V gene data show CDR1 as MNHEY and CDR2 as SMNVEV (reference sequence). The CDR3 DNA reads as TGTGCCAGCAGTAAACCCCCGGGACAGGGATACGAGACCCAGTACTTC. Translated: CASSKPPGQGYETQYF.

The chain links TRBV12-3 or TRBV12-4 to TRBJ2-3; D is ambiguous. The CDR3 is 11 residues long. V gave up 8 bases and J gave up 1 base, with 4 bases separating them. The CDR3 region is CASRGTDTQYF. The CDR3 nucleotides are TGTGCCAGCCGTGGCACAGATACGCAGTATTTT.